The 10 T cell receptor beta chains below were found in one sample sequenced in a study of cytomegalovirus exposure and HLA in healthy donors. The PCR had 60 Vbeta and 13 Jbeta primers. Assay used: immunoSEQ multiplex PCR; TCRdb lists only in-frame clones, some missing. Counted here are 160,000 or so clones, roughly four fifths occurring once; the ten biggest clones make up about 3.8%. What was sequenced was PBMCs. The source is a man aged 50 to 59 in good health and CMV-seropositive.

V and J are TRBV5-1 and TRBJ2-5; 7 bases are a match to TRBD1. The CDR3 is 14 residues long. After removal of 1 base from V and 6 bases from J, the junction contained 6 bases not matched to a gene. Germline V gene lookup returns CDR1 SGHRS and CDR2 YFSETQ. In nucleotides, the CDR3 is TGCGCCAGCAGCTTGTGGACAGGTCGGCAGACCCAGTACTTC. The encoded protein is CASSLWTGRQTQYF.

The rearrangement uses TRBV7-8 and TRBJ1-2; unclear D gene. V was shortened by 1 base and J by 0 bases, with 6 bases between the two germline ends. The CDR3 is made up of 14 amino acids. Per germline, CDR1 SGHVS and CDR2 FQNEAQ. CDR3 region: CASSLVSSNYGYTF. DNA for the CDR3: TGTGCCAGCAGCTTAGTTTCGTCTAACTATGGCTACACCTTC.

The rearrangement links TRBV18 to TRBJ2-7; 8 bases fit TRBD1. The V and J ends lost 5 bases and 2 bases, in that order; junction bases with no gene match: 8. The CDR3 has 15 amino acids. Germline V gives CDR1 KGHSH, CDR2 LQKENI. This CDR3 is CASSFGQGSTYEQYF. In DNA form, the CDR3 reads TGTGCCAGCTCATTCGGACAGGGTAGCACCTACGAGCAGTACTTC.

Concerning this clone: Within the sample, other DNA sequences also encode this same CDR3. This chain connects TRBV27 to TRBJ2-5; 11 nucleotides match TRBD2. Germline values: CDR1 MNHEY, CDR2 SMNVEV (reference sequence). The CDR3 runs to 15 residues. Unmatched junction bases numbered 6, after V lost 6 bases and J lost 3 bases. The CDR3 DNA is TGTGCCAGCAGCCCTGGGACTAGCGGTAAAGAGACCCAGTACTTC. It translates to CASSPGTSGKETQYF.

CDR3: CASSSSTYQGFSNQPQHF. CDR3 coding DNA: TGTGCCAGTAGTTCGTCTACCTATCAGGGATTTAGCAATCAGCCCCAGCATTTT. V is TRBV19 and J is TRBJ1-5; tentatively, D is TRBD1 (5 bases). The CDR3 has 18 residues. V lost 5 bases and J 0 bases, leaving 20 bases between the germline ends. Looked up from germline, CDR1 is LNHDA and CDR2 is SQIVND (reference sequence).

This chain uses TRBV4-1 with TRBJ2-1, with TRBD1 matching over 10 bases. V was pared by 4 bases and J by 5 bases, with 5 bases of the junction left unmatched. CDR1 and CDR2 (germline): MGHRA, YSYEKL. The CDR3 is made up of 15 amino acids. The CDR3 nucleotides are TGCGCCAGCAGCCGCCGGACAGGGGGAGACAATGAGCAGTTCTTC. Amino acids: CASSRRTGGDNEQFF.

V and J are TRBV5-1 and TRBJ2-2; 7 bases map to TRBD2. Germline assignment: CDR1 SGHRS and CDR2 YFSETQ. Trimming at V came to 4 bases and at J to 2 bases, leaving 8 bases not matched to a gene. This CDR3 region has 16 residues. The CDR3 sequence: CASSRAGVLNTGELFF. The CDR3, as DNA: TGCGCCAGCAGCAGGGCGGGGGTGCTTAACACCGGGGAGCTGTTTTTT. Full variable domain (missing parts from reference TRBV5-1 and TRBJ2-2): KAGVTQTPRYLIKTRGQQVTLSCSPISGHRSVSWYQQTPGQGLQFLFEYFSETQRNKGNFPGRFSGRQFSNSRSEMNVSTLELGDSALYLCASSRAGVLNTGELFFGEGSRLTVL.

This clone was counted once. The genes are TRBV7-6 and TRBJ2-5, with a weak D call TRBD2 (6 bases). From germline, CDR1 is SGHVS and CDR2 FNYEAQ. The V and J ends lost 5 bases and 1 base respectively, with 17 bases between them. The length of the CDR3 is 16 residues. The CDR3 region has the DNA TGTGCCAGCAGCCCACCGGGGGTGGGCACCCAAGAGACCCAGTACTTC. It codes for CASSPPGVGTQETQYF.

With regard to this clone: An end of the junction does not agree with germline; a read error may underlie this. This rearrangement joins TRBV7-7 to TRBJ2-2; TRBD2 aligns across 7 bases. The CDR3 extends over 16 amino acids. CDR1 and CDR2 from the germline V gene are SSHAT and FNYEAQ (reference sequence). The CDR3 reads CASSHTSDPGSGELFF. In DNA form, the CDR3 reads TGTGCTAGCAGTCATACTAGCGACCCAGGGTCCGGGGAGCTGTTTTTT.

The rearrangement uses TRBV13 and TRBJ2-7, with TRBD1 as a possible D gene (5 bases). CDR3 length: 13 amino acids. Germline-derived CDR1 and CDR2 are PRHDT and FYEKMQ (reference sequence). V was clipped by 0 bases and J by 6 bases, with 9 bases between them. In DNA form, the CDR3 reads TGTGCCAGCAGCTTAGGCCAGGGTTTCGAGCAGTACTTC. Residues: CASSLGQGFEQYF.